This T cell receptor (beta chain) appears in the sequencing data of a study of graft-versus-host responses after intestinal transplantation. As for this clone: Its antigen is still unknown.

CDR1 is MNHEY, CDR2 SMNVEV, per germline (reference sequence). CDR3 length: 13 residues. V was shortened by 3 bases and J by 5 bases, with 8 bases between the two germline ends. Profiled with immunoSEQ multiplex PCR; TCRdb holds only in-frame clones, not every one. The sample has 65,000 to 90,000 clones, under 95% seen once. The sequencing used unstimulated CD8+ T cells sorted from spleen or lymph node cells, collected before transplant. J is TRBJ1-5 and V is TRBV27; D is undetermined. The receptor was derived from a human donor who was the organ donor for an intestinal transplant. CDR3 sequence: CASSFTRDQPQHF. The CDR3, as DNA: TGTGCCAGCAGTTTTACTAGGGATCAGCCCCAGCATTTT.